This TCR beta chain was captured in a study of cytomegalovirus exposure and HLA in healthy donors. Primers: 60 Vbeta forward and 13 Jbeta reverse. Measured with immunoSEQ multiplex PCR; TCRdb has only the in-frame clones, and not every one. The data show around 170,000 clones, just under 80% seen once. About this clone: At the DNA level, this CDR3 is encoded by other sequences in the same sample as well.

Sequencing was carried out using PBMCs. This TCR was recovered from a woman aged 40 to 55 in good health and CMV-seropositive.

The CDR3 region has the DNA TGTGCCAGCAGCCAGGGCTATTTGCACGAGGCTTTCTTT. This codes for CASSQGYLHEAFF. The chain combines TRBV28 with TRBJ1-1, with D possibly TRBD1 on 5 matching bases. The CDR3 covers 13 residues. Deletions cut 6 bases from V and 11 bases from J, with 19 bases between. Germline-derived CDR1 and CDR2 are MDHEN and SYDVKM.